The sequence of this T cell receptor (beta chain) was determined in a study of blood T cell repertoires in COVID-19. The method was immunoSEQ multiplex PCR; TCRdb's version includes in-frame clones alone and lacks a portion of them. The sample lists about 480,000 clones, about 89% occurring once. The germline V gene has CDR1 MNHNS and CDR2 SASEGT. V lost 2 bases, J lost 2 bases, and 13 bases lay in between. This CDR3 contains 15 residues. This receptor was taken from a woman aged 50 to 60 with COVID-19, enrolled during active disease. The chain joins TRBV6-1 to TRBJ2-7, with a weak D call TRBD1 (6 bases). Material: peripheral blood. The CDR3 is CASSESQGSTYEQYF. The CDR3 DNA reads TGTGCCAGCAGTGAAAGTCAGGGGAGCACCTACGAGCAGTACTTC.